The subject of this entry is one T cell receptor (beta chain). Its antigen remains unknown. Having been cultured for ten to eleven days, the cells underwent CD4+ T cell isolation. Two doses of either BNT162b2 or mRNA-1273 were given to each participant. The record originates from a study of vaccination effects on CD4 cells after COVID-19. This CDR3 region has 14 residues. With 5 bases removed from V and 4 bases from J, the gap between germline ends came to 14 bases. Germline V gene lookup returns CDR1 SGHAT and CDR2 FQDESV (reference sequence). Study-wide findings and caveats: Healthy vaccine recipients' vaccine-induced clones were almost all SARS-CoV-2 mono-reactive.

Method: immunoSEQ multiplex PCR; TCRdb's copy keeps in-frame clones and lacks some. Here the sample spans more than 60,000 clones, 74% being singletons. Material: CD4+ T cells from PBMCs cultured without peptide, obtained after COVID-19 vaccination. This chain links TRBV11-1 with TRBJ1-2; D is perhaps TRBD1 (6 bases). The TCR originated in a human donor who received a COVID-19 vaccine. The CDR3 loop is CASSRRGEVYGYTF. DNA for the CDR3: TGTGCCAGCAGCCGCAGGGGTGAAGTCTATGGCTACACCTTC.